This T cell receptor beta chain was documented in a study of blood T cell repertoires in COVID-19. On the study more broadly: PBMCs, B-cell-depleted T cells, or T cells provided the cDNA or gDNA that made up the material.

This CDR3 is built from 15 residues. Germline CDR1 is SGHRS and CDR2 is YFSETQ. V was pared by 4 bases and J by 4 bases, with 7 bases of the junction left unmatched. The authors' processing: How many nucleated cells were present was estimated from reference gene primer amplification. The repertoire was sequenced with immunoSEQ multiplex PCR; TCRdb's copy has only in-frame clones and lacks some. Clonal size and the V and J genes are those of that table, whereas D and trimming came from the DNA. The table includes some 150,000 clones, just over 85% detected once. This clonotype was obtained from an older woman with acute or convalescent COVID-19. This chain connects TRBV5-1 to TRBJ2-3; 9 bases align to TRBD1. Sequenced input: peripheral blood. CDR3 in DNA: TGCGCCAGCAGCACCGGGACAGGGAGTGCAGATACGCAGTATTTT. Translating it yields CASSTGTGSADTQYF.